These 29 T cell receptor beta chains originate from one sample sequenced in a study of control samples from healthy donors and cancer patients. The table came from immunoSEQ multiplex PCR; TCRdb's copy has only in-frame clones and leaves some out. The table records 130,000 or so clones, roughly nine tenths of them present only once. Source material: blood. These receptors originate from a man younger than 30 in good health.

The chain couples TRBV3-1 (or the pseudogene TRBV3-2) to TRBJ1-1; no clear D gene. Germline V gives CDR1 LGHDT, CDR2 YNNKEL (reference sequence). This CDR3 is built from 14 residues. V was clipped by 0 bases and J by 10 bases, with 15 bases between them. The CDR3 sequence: CASSQEVPLEAAFF. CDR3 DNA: TGTGCCAGCAGCCAAGAGGTCCCACTCGAAGCAGCTTTCTTT.

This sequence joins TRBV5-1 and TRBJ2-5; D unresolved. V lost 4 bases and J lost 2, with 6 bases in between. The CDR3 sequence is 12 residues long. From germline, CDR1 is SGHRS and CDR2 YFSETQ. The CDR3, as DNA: TGCGCCAGCAGCCCACAGCAAGAGACCCAGTACTTC. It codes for CASSPQQETQYF.

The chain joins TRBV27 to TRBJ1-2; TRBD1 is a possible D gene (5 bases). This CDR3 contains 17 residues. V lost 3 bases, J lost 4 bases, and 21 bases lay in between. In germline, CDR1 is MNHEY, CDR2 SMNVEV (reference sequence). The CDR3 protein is CASSLSTTSSGIYGYTF. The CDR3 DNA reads TGTGCCAGCAGTTTGAGCACGACGAGCTCAGGGATCTATGGCTACACCTTC.

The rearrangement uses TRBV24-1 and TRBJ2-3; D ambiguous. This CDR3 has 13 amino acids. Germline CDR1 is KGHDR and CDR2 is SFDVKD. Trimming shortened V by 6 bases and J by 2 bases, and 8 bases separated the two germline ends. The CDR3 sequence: CATSLRATDTQYF. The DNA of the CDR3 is TGTGCCACCAGTTTACGGGCCACAGATACGCAGTATTTT.

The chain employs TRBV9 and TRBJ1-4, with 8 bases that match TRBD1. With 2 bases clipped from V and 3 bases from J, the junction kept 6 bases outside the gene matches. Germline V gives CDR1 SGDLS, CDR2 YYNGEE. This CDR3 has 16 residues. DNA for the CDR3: TGTGCCAGCAGCGTTGGAACAGGGGGGGCTAATGAAAAACTGTTTTTT. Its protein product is CASSVGTGGANEKLFF.

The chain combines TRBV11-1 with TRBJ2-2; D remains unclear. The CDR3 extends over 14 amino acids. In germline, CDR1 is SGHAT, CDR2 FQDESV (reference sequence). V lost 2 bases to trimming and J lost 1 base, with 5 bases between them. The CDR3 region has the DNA TGTGCCAGCAGCTTAACCAGGAACACCGGGGAGCTGTTTTTT. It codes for CASSLTRNTGELFF.

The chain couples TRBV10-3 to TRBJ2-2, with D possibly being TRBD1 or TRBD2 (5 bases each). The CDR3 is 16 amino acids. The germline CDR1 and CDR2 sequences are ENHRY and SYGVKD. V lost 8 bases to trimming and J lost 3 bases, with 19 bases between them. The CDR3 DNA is TGTGCCATCGGCGGGTGGGGGATGTCGCACACCGGGGAGCTGTTTTTT. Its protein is CAIGGWGMSHTGELFF.

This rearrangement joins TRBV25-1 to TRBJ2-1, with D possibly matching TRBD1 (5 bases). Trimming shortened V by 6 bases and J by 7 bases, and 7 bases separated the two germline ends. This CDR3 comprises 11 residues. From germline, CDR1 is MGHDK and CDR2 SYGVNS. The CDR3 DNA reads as TGTGCCAGCAGACAGGTGAATGAGCAGTTCTTC. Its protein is CASRQVNEQFF.

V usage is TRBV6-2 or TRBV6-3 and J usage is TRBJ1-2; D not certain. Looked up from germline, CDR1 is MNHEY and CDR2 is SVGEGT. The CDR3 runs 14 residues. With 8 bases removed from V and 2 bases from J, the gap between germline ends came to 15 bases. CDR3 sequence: CASCSLDGNYGYTF. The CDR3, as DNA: TGTGCCAGCTGTTCCCTGGACGGAAACTATGGCTACACCTTC.

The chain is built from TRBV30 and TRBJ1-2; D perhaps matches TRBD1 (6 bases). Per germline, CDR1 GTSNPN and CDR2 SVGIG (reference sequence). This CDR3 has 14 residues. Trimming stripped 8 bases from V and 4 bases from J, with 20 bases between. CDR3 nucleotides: TGTGCCGGGCTCGGCGGGGGGACATTCTATGGCTACACCTTC. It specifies CAGLGGGTFYGYTF.

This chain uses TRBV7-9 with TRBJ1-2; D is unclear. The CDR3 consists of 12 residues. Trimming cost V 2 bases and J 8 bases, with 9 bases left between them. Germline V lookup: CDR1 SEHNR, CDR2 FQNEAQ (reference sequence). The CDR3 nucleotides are TGTGCCAGCAGCTTAAATCTCGAGGGCTACACCTTC. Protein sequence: CASSLNLEGYTF.

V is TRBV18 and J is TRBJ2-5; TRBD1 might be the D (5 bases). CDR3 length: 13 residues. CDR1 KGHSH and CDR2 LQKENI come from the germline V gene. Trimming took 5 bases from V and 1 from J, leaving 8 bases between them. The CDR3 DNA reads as TGTGCCAGCTCAGTCAGGGCCCAAGAGACCCAGTACTTC. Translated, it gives CASSVRAQETQYF.

Here the CDR3 DNA reads TGTGCCAGCAGTTACGGCGGGGAGGCTAACACTGAAGCTTTCTTT. Translated: CASSYGGEANTEAFF. This sequence joins TRBV6-5 and TRBJ1-1; D gene uncertain. The CDR3 has 15 residues. From germline, CDR1 is MNHEY and CDR2 SVGAGI. Trimming stripped 2 bases from V and 2 bases from J, with 12 bases between.

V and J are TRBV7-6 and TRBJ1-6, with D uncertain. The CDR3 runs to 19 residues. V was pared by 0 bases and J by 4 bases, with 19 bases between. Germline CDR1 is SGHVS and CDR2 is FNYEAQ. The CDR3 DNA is TGTGCCAGCAGCTTAGCGGTATCCGGCCAGAGCCTATATAATTCACCCCTCCACTTT. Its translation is CASSLAVSGQSLYNSPLHF.

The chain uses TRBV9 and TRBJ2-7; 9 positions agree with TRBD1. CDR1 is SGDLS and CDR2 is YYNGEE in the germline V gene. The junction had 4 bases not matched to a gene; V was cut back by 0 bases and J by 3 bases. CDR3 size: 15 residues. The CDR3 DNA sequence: TGTGCCAGCAGCGTAGGGGGGACAGGGTTCTACGAGCAGTACTTC. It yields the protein CASSVGGTGFYEQYF.

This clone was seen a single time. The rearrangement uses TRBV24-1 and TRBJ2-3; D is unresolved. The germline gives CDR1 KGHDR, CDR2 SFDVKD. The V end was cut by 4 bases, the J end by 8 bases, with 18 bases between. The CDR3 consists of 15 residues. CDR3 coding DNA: TGTGCCACCAGTGACCCCCTCCCCGGCAGTGGTACGCAGTATTTT. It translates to CATSDPLPGSGTQYF.

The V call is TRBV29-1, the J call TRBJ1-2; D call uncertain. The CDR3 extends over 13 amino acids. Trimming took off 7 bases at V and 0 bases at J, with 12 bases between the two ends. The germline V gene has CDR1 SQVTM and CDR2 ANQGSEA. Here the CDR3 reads CSGGSGANYGYTF. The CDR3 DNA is TGCAGCGGAGGTAGTGGAGCTAACTATGGCTACACCTTC.

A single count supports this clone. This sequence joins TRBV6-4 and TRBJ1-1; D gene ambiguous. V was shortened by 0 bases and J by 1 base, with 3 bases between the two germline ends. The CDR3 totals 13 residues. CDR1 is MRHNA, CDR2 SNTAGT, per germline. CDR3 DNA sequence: TGTGCCAGCAGTGACTCCCGGAACACTGAAGCTTTCTTT. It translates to CASSDSRNTEAFF.

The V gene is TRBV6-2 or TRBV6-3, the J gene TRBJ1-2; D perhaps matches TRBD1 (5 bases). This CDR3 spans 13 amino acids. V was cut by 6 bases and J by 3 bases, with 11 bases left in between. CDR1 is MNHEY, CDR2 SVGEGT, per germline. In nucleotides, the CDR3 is TGTGCCAGCAGCCAGGGACTAGACTATGGCTACACCTTC. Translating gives CASSQGLDYGYTF.

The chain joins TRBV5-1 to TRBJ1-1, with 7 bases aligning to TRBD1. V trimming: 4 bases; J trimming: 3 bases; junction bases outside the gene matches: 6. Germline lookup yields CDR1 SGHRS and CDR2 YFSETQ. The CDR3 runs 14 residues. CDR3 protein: CASSKEQGYTEAFF. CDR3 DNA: TGCGCCAGCAGCAAGGAACAGGGGTACACTGAAGCTTTCTTT.

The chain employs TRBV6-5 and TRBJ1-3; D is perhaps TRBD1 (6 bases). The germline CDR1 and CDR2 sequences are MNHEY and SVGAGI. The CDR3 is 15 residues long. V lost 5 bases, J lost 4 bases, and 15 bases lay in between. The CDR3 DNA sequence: TGTGCCAGCAGTCAGGCAGGGGCGCCCGGAAACACCATATATTTT. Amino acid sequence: CASSQAGAPGNTIYF.

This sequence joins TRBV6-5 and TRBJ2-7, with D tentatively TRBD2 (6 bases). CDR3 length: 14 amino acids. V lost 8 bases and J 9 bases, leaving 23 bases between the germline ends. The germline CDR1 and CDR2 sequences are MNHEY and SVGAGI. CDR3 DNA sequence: TGTGCCAGCTTTAACCGGGAGTTCCCAAGAAGGCAGTACTTC. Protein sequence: CASFNREFPRRQYF.

CDR3 nucleotide sequence: TGTGCCACCAGCAGAGATGAGAAAGGGGCATATGGAAACACCATATATTTT. Residues: CATSRDEKGAYGNTIYF. The rearrangement uses TRBV15 and TRBJ1-3; tentative D call: TRBD1 (5 bases). V lost 0 bases and J lost 3, with 15 bases in between. Looked up from germline, CDR1 is LNHNV and CDR2 is YYDKDF (reference sequence). The CDR3 is 17 amino acids.

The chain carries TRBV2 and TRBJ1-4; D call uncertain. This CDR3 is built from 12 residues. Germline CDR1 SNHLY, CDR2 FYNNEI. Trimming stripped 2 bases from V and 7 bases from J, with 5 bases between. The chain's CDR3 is CASSELTEKLFF. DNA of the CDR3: TGTGCCAGCAGTGAACTCACTGAAAAACTGTTTTTT.

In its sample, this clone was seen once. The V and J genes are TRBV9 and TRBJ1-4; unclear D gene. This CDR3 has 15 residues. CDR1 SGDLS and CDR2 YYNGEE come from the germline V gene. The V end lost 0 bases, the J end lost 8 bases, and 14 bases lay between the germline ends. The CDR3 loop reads CASSVGTVVGEKLFF. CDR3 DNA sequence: TGTGCCAGCAGCGTAGGGACGGTCGTTGGGGAAAAACTGTTTTTT.

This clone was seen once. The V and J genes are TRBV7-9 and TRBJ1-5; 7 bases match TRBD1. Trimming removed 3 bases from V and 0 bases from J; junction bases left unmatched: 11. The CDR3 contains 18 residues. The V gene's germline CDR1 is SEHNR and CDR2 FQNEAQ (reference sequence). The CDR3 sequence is CASSFYFSGTDSNQPQHF. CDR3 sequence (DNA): TGTGCCAGCAGCTTCTACTTTTCCGGGACAGATAGCAATCAGCCCCAGCATTTT.

The CDR3 region is CASSFTGSSSPLHF. The CDR3 DNA follows: TGTGCCAGCAGCTTTACAGGGAGTAGTTCACCCCTCCACTTT. V usage is TRBV5-4 and J usage is TRBJ1-6, with a possible D match to TRBD1 (6 bases). V lost 2 bases to trimming and J lost 9 bases, with 12 bases between them. The CDR3 has 14 residues. Germline V CDR1 and CDR2: SGHNT, YYREEE (reference sequence).

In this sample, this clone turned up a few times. CDR3 residues: CASSLDGFEVQYF. As DNA, the CDR3 is TGTGCCAGCAGCTTAGACGGTTTCGAGGTCCAGTACTTC. This rearrangement joins TRBV7-9 to TRBJ2-5; D is unresolved. The CDR3 is 13 residues long. Germline lookup yields CDR1 SEHNR and CDR2 FQNEAQ (reference sequence). Trimming stripped 1 base from V and 10 bases from J, with 13 bases between.

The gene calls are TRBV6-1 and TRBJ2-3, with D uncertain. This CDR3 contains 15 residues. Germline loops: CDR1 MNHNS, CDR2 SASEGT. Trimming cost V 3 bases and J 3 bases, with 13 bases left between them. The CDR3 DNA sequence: TGTGCCAGCAGTGAGCTGGGTCCAGGTACAGATACGCAGTATTTT. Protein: CASSELGPGTDTQYF.